This T cell receptor (beta chain) was identified during a study of CD4+ T cells in melanoma. Points from the study as a whole: CD8+ T cell, macrophage and B cell function reportedly correlated with neoantigen-specific CD4+ T cells.

Germline CDR1 reads SGHRS; CDR2 reads YFSETQ. CDR3 length: 16 residues. The V and J ends lost 4 bases and 5 bases respectively, with 21 bases between them. Sequencing was performed with immunoSEQ multiplex PCR; in TCRdb, only in-frame clones are kept and a portion is missing. The data show about 140,000 clones, about nine tenths seen once. About this clone itself: What it binds is unknown.

The receptor was derived from a human donor with melanoma. V gene TRBV5-1 combines with J gene TRBJ2-5; D might be TRBD1 (6 bases). The CDR3 here is CASSPGKHRAPETQYF. CDR3 DNA sequence: TGCGCCAGCAGCCCAGGGAAACACAGGGCTCCGGAGACCCAGTACTTC. The variable domain in full, completed from reference TRBV5-1 and TRBJ2-5, reads KAGVTQTPRYLIKTRGQQVTLSCSPISGHRSVSWYQQTPGQGLQFLFEYFSETQRNKGNFPGRFSGRQFSNSRSEMNVSTLELGDSALYLCASSPGKHRAPETQYFGPGTRLLVL.